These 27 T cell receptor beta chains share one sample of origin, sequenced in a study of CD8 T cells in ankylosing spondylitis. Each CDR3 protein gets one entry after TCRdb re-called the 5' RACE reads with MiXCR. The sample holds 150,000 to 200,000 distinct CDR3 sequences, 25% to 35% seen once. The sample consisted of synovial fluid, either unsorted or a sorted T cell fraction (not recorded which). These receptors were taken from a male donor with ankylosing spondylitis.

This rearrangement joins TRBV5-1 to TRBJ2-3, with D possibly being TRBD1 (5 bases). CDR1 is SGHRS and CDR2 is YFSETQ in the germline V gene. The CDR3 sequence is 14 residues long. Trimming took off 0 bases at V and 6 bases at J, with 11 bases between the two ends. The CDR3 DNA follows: TGCGCCAGCAGCTTGGGGGGCCCCGAGGATACGCAGTATTTT. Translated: CASSLGGPEDTQYF.

The CDR3 here is CATSPLTGGNGYTF. CDR3 DNA sequence: TGTGCCACCAGCCCATTGACAGGGGGCAATGGCTACACCTTC. The gene calls are TRBV15 and TRBJ1-2, with TRBD1 matching over 10 bases. V was pared by 5 bases and J by 6 bases, with 6 bases of the junction left unmatched. This CDR3 spans 14 amino acids. From germline, CDR1 is LNHNV and CDR2 YYDKDF (reference sequence).

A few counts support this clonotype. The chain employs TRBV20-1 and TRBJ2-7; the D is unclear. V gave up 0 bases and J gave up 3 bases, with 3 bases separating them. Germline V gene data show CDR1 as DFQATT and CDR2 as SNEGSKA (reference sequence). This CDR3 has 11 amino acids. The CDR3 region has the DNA TGCAGTGCTAGAGACAGCTACGAGCAGTACTTC. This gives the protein CSARDSYEQYF.

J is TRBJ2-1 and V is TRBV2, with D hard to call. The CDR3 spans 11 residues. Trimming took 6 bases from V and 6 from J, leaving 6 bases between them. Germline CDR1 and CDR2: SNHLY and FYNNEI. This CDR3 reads CASRGFNEQFF. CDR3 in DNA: TGTGCCAGCAGAGGGTTCAATGAGCAGTTCTTC.

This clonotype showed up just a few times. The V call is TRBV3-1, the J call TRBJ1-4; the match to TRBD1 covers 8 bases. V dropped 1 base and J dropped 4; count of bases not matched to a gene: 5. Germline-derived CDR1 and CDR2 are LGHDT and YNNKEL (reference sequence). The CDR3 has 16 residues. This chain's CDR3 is CASSQVQGAYNEKLFF. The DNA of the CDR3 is TGTGCCAGCAGCCAAGTTCAGGGGGCCTATAATGAAAAACTGTTTTTT.

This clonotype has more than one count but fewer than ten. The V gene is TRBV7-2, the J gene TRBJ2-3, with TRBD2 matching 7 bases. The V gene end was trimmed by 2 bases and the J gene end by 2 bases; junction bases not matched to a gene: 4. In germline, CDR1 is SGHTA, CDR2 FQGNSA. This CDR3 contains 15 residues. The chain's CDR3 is CASSLRDYPTDTQYF. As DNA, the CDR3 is TGTGCCAGCAGCTTAAGGGACTACCCCACAGATACGCAGTATTTT.

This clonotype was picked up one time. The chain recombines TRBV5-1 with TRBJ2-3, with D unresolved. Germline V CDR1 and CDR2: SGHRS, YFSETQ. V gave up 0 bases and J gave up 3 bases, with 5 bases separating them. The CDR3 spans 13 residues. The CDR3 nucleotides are TGCGCCAGCAGCTTGGCGATGACAGATACGCAGTATTTT. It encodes CASSLAMTDTQYF.

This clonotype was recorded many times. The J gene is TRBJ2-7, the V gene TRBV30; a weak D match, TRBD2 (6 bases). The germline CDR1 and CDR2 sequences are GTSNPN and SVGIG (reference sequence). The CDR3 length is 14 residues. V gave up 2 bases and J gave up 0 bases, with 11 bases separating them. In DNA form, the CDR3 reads TGTGCCTGGAGTCGGGGGATCGGCTCCTACGAGCAGTACTTC. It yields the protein CAWSRGIGSYEQYF.

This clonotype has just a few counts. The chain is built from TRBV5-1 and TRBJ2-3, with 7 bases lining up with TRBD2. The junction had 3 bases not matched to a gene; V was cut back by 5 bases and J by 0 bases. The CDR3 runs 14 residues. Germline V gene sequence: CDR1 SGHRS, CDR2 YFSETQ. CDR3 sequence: CASSPRESTDTQYF. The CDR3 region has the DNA TGCGCCAGCAGTCCGCGGGAGAGCACAGATACGCAGTATTTT.

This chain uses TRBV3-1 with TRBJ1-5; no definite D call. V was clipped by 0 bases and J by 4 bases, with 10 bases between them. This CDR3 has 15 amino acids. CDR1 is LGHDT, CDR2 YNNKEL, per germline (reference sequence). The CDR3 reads CASSQDGRWNQPQHF. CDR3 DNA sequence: TGTGCCAGCAGCCAAGATGGGAGGTGGAATCAGCCCCAGCATTTT.

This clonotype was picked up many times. This chain's CDR3 is CASSRSGTRDTQYF. In nucleotides, the CDR3 is TGTGCCAGCAGCCGGAGCGGGACTCGAGATACGCAGTATTTT. The chain is built from TRBV7-9 and TRBJ2-3; 7 bases align to TRBD2. CDR1 is SEHNR and CDR2 is FQNEAQ in the germline V gene (reference sequence). V shed 5 bases and J 5 bases; nucleotides not matched to a gene: 7. This CDR3 contains 14 residues.

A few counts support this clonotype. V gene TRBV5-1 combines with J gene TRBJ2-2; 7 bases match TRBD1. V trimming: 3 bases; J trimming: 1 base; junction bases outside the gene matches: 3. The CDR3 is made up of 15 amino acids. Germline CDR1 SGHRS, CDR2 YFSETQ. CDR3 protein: CASSSGQRNTGELFF. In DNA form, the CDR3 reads TGCGCCAGCAGCTCGGGACAGCGGAACACCGGGGAGCTGTTTTTT.

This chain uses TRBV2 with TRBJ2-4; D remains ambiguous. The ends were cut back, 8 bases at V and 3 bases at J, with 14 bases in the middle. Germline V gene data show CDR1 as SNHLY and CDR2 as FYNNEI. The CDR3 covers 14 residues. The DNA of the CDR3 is TGTGCCAGCGGTCCCTGGGCAGTCAAAAACATTCAGTACTTC. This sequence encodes CASGPWAVKNIQYF.

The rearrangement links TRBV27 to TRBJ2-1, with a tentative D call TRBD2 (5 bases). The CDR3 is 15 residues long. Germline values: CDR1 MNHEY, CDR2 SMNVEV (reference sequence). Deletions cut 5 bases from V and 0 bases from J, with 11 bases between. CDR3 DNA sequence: TGTGCCAGCAGTCCAGCGGTGGGCTCCTACAATGAGCAGTTCTTC. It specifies CASSPAVGSYNEQFF.

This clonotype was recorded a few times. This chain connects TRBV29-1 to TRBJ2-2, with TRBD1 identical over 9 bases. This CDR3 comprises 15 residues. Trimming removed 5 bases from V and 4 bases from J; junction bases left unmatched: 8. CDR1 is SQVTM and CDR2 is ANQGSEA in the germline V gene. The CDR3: CSVSPGQGFTGELFF. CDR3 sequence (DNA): TGCAGCGTTTCGCCGGGACAGGGATTCACCGGGGAGCTGTTTTTT.

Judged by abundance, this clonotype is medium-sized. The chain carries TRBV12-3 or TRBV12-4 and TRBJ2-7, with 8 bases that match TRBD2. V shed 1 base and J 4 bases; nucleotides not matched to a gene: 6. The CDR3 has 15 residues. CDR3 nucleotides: TGTGCCAGCAGTTTAGGGCGGGGGGTCAGTTACGAGCAGTACTTC. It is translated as CASSLGRGVSYEQYF.

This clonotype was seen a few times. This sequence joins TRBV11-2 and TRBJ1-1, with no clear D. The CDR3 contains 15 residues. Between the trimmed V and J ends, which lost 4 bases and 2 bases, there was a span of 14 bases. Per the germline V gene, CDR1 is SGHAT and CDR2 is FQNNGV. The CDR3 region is CASSYSGVDNTEAFF. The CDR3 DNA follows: TGTGCCAGCAGCTACTCTGGGGTGGACAACACTGAAGCTTTCTTT. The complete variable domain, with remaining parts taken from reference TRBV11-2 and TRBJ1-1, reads EAGVAQSPRYKIIEKRQSVAFWCNPISGHATLYWYQQILGQGPKLLIQFQNNGVVDDSQLPKDRFSAERLKGVDSTLKIQPAKLEDSAVYLCASSYSGVDNTEAFFGQGTRLTVV.

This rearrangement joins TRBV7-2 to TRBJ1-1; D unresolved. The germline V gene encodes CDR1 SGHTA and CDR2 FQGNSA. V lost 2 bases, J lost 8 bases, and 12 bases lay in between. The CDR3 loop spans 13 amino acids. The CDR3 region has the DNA TGTGCCAGCAGCTTATTATTTCCACCGGAAGCTTTCTTT. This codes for CASSLLFPPEAFF.

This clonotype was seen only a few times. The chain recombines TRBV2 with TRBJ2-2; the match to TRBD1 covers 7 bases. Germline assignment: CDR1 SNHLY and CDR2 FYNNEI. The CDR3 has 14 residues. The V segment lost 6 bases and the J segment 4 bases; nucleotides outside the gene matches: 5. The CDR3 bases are TGTGCCAGCAGAGAACAGGGGTCCACCGGGGAGCTGTTTTTT. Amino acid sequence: CASREQGSTGELFF. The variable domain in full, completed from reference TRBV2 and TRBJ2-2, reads EPEVTQTPSHQVTQMGQEVILRCVPISNHLYFYWYRQILGQKVEFLVSFYNNEISEKSEIFDDQFSVERPDGSNFTLKIRSTKLEDSAMYFCASREQGSTGELFFGEGSRLTVL.

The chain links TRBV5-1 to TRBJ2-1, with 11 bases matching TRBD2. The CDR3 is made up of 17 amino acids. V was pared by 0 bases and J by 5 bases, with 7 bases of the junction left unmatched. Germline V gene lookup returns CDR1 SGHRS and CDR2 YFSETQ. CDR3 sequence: CASSLGPLAGGNNEQFF. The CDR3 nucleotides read TGCGCCAGCAGCTTGGGGCCCCTAGCGGGGGGTAACAATGAGCAGTTCTTC.

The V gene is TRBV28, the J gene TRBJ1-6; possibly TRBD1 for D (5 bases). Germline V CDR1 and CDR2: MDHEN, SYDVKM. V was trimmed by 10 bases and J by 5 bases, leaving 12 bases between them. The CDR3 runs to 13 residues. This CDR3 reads CATKDTNNSPLHF. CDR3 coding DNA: TGTGCCACCAAGGACACCAATAATTCACCCCTCCACTTT.

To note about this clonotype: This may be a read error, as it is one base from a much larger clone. The CDR3 coding sequence is TGTGCCAGCAGCTCCCTGGGGGGATTCTTCGCTGAAGCTCTCTTT. This translates into CASSSLGGFFAEALF. The V call is TRBV7-8, the J call TRBJ1-1, with a possible D match to TRBD1 (5 bases). Looked up from germline, CDR1 is SGHVS and CDR2 is FQNEAQ. The CDR3 totals 15 residues.

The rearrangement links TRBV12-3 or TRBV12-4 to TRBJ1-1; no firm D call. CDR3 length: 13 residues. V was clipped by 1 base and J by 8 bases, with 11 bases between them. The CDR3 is CASSLEWQDEAFF. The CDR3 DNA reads TGTGCCAGCAGTTTAGAATGGCAGGACGAAGCTTTCTTT.

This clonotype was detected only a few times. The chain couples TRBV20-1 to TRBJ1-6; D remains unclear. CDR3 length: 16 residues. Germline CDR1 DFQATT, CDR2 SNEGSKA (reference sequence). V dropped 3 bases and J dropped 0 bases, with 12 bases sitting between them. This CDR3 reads CSASSGPPSYNSPLHF. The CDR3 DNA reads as TGCAGTGCTAGTAGCGGGCCTCCCTCCTATAATTCACCCCTCCACTTT.

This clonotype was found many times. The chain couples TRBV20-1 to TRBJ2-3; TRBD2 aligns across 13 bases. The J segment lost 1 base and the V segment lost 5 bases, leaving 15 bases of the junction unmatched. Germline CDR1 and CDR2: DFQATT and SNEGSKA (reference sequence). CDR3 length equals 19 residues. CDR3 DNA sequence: TGCAGTGCTTCCCCCCTGAGCGGACTAGCGGGGGCCCGCACAGATACGCAGTATTTT. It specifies CSASPLSGLAGARTDTQYF.

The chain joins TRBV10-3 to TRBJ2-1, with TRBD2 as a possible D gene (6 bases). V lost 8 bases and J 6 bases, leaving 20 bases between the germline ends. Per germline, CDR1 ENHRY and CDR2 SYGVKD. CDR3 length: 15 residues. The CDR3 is CAIGPPRGSGNEQFF. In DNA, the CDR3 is TGTGCCATCGGACCCCCCCGGGGGAGCGGCAATGAGCAGTTCTTC.

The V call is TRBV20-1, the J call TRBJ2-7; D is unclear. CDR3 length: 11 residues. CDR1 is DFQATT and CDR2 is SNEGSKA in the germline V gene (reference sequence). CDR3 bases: TGCAGGCTCCGGCCCCTCTACGAGCAGTACTTC. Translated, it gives CRLRPLYEQYF.